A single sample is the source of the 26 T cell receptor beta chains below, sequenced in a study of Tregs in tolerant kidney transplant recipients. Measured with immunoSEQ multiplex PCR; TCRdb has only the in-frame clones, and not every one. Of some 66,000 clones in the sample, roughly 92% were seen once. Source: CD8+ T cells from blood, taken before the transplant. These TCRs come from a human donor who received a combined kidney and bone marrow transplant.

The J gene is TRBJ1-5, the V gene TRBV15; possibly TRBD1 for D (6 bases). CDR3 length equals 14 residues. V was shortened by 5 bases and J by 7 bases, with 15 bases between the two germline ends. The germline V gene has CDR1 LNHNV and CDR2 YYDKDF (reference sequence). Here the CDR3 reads CATSFPGDVQPQHF. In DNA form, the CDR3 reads TGTGCCACCAGCTTCCCAGGGGATGTCCAGCCCCAGCATTTT. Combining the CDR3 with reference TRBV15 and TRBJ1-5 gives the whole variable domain DAMVIQNPRYQVTQFGKPVTLSCSQTLNHNVMYWYQQKSSQAPKLLFHYYDKDFNNEADTPDNFQSRRPNTSFCFLDIRSPGLGDTAMYLCATSFPGDVQPQHFGDGTRLSIL.

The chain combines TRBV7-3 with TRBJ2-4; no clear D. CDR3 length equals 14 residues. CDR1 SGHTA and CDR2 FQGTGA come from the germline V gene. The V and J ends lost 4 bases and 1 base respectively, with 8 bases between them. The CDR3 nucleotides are TGTGCCAGCAGCTCCCTCCTTGCCAAAAACATTCAGTACTTC. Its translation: CASSSLLAKNIQYF.

Here the CDR3 DNA reads TGTGCCAGCAGCTCCACAAACACCGGGGAGCTGTTTTTT. It encodes CASSSTNTGELFF. The chain is built from TRBV7-9 and TRBJ2-2, with D uncertain. The germline gives CDR1 SEHNR, CDR2 FQNEAQ (reference sequence). This CDR3 is 13 amino acids long. Trimming pared 4 bases from V and 2 bases from J, leaving 5 bases between.

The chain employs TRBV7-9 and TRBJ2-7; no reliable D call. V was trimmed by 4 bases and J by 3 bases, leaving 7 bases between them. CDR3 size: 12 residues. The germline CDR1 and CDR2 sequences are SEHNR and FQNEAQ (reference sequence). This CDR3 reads CASSSLDYEQYF. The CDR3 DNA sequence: TGTGCCAGCAGCTCCCTAGACTACGAGCAGTACTTC.

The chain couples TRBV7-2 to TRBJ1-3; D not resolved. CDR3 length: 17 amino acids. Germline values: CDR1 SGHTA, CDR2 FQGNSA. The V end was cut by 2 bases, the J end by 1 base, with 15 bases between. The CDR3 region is CASSLLRSGFSGNTIYF. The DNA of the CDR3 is TGTGCCAGCAGCTTACTGAGGTCTGGGTTTTCTGGAAACACCATATATTTT.

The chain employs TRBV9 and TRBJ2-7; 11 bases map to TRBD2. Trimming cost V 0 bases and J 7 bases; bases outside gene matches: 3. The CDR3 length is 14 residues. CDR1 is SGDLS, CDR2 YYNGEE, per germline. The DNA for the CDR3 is TGTGCCAGCAGCGTAGTAGCGGGAGGGGGTGAGCAGTACTTC. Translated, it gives CASSVVAGGGEQYF.

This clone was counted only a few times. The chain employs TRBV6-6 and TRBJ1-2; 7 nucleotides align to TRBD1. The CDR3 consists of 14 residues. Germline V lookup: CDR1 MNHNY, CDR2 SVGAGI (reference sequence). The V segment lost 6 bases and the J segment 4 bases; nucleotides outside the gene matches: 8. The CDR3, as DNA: TGTGCCAGCAGGTTAGGGGGCGCGGGCTATGGCTACACCTTC. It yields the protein CASRLGGAGYGYTF.

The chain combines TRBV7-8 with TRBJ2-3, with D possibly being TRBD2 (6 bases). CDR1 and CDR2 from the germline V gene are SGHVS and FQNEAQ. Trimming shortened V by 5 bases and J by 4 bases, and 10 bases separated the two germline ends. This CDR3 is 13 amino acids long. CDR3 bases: TGTGCCAGCAGCCTAGGGACTCCAGATACGCAGTATTTT. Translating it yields CASSLGTPDTQYF.

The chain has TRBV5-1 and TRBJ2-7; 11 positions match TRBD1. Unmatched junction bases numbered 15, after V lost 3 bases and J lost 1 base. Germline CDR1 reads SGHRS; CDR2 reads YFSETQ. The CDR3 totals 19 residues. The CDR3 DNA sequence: TGCGCCAGCAGCTCCGGTCGGGGGACAGGGGGACTTGGATCCTACGAGCAGTACTTC. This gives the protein CASSSGRGTGGLGSYEQYF.

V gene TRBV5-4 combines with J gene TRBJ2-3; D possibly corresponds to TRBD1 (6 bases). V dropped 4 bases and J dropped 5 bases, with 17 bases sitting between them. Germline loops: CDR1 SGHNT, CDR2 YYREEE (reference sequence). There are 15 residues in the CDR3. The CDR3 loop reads CASSHPGQEGDTQYF. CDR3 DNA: TGTGCCAGCAGCCACCCGGGACAAGAGGGAGATACGCAGTATTTT.

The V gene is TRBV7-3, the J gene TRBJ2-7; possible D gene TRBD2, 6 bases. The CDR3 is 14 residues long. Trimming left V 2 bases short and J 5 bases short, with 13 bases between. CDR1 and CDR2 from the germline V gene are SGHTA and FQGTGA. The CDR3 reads CASSLGGFYDEQYF. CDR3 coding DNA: TGTGCCAGCAGCTTAGGAGGGTTCTATGACGAGCAGTACTTC.

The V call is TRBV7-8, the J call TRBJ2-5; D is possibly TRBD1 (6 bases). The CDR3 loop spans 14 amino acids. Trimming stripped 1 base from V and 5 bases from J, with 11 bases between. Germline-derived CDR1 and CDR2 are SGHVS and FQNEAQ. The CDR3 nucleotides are TGTGCCAGCAGCTTAGGGGGGCGCGGGGAGACCCAGTACTTC. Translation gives CASSLGGRGETQYF.

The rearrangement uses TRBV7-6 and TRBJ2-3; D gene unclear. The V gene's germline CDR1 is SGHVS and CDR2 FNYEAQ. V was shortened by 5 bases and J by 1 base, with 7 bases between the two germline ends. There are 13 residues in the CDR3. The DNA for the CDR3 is TGTGCCAGCAGCCACCGGGGCACAGATACGCAGTATTTT. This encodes CASSHRGTDTQYF.

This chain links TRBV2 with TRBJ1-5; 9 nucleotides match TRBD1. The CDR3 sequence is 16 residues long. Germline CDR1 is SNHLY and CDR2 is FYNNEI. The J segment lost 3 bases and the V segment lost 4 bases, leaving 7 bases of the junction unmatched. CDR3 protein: CASSGLGQGPNQPQHF. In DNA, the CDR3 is TGTGCCAGCAGTGGCCTGGGACAGGGACCCAATCAGCCCCAGCATTTT.

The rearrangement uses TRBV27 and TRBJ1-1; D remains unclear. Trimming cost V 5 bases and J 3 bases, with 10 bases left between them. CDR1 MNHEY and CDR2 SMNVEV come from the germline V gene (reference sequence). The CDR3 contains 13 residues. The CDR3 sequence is CASSVTLYTEAFF. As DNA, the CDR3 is TGTGCCAGCAGTGTGACACTGTACACTGAAGCTTTCTTT.

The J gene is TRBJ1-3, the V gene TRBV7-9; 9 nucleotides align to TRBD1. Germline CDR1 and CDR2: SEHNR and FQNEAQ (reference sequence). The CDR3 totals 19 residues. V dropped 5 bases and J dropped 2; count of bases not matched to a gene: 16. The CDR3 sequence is CASSQTGTGMLSAGNTIYF. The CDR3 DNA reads TGTGCCAGCAGCCAAACCGGGACAGGGATGTTGTCGGCTGGAAACACCATATATTTT.

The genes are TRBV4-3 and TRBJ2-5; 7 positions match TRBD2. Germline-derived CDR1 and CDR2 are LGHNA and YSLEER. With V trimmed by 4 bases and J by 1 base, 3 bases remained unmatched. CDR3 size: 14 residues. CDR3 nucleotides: TGCGCCAGCAGCCCGGGACTAACCCAAGAGACCCAGTACTTC. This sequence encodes CASSPGLTQETQYF.

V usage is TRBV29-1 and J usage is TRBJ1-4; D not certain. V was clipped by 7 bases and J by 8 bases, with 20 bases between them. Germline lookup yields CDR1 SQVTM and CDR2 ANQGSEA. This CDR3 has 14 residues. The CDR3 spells CSAMIGDGGEKLFF. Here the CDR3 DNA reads TGCAGCGCCATGATTGGGGATGGAGGAGAAAAACTGTTTTTT.

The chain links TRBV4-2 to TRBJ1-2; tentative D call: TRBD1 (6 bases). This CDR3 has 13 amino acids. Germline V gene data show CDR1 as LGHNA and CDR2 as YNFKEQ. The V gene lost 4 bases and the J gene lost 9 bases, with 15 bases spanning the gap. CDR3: CASSPGTRGSYTF. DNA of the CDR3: TGTGCCAGCAGCCCTGGGACACGGGGAAGCTACACCTTC.

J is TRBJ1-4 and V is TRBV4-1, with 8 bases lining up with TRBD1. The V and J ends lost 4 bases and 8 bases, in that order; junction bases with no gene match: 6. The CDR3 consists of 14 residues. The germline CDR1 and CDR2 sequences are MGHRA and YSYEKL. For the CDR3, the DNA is TGCGCCAGCAGCCCAGGGACAGGCCGAGAAAAACTGTTTTTT. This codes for CASSPGTGREKLFF.

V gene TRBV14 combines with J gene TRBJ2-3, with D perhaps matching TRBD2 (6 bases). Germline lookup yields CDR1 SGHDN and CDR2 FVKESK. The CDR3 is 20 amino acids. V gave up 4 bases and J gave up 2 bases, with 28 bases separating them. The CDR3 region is CASSPGTWEDTWRVTDTQYF. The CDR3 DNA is TGTGCCAGCAGCCCGGGGACCTGGGAGGACACATGGAGGGTCACAGATACGCAGTATTTT.

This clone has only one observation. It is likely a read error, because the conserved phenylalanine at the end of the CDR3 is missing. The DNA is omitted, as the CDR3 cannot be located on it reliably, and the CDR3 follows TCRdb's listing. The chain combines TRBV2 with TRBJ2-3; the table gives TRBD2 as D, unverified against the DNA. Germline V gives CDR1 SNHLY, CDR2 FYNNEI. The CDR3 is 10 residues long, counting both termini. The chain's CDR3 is CASSELTPGA.

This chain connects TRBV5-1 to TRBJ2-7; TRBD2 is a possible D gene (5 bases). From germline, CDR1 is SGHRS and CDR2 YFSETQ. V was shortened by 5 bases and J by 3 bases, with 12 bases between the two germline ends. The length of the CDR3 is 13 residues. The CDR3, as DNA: TGCGCCAGCAGGAATACAGCGGACTACGAGCAGTACTTC. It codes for CASRNTADYEQYF. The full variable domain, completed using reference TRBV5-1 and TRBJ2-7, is KAGVTQTPRYLIKTRGQQVTLSCSPISGHRSVSWYQQTPGQGLQFLFEYFSETQRNKGNFPGRFSGRQFSNSRSEMNVSTLELGDSALYLCASRNTADYEQYFGPGTRLTVT.

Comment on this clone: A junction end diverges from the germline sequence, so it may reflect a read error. The CDR3 sequence: CASSQDSGLSGNTIYF. The CDR3 region has the DNA TGTGCCAGCAGCCAAGATTCAGGGCTCTCTGGAAACACCATATATTTT. The V and J genes are TRBV4-1 and TRBJ1-3; weak D call: TRBD1 (5 bases). Germline V gene sequence: CDR1 MGHRA, CDR2 YSYEKL. CDR3 size: 16 residues.

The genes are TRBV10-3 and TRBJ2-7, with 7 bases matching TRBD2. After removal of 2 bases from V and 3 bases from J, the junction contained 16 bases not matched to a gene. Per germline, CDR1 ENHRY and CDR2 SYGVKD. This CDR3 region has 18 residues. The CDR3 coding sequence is TGTGCCATCAGTGAGGTTAGCGGGTTCGCGATAGTAGGCTACGAGCAGTACTTC. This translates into CAISEVSGFAIVGYEQYF.

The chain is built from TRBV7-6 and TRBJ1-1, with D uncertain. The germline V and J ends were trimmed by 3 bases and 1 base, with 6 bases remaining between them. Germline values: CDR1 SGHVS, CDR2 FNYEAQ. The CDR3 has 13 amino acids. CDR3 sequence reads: CASSFTENTEAFF. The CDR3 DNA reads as TGTGCCAGCAGCTTCACAGAGAACACTGAAGCTTTCTTT.